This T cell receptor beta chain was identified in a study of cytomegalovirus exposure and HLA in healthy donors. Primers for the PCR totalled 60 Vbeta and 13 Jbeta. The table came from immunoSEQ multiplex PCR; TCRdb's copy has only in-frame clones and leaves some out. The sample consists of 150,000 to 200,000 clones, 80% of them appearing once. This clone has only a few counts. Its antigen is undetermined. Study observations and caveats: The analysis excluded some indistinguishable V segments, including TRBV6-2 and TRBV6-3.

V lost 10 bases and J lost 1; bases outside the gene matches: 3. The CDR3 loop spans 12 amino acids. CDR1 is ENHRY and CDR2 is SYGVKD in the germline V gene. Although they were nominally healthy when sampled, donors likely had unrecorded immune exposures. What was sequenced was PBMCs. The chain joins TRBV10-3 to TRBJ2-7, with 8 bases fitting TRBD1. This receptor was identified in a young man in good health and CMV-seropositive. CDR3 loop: CATGQGSYEQYF. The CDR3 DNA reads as TGTGCCACCGGACAGGGATCCTACGAGCAGTACTTC.